Only one count was recorded for the clone carrying this T cell receptor (beta chain). Naivety among CD8 cells was defined by CD45RO negativity and positive CCR7 selection, thereby excluding terminally differentiated effector memory CD45RA+ cells. This sample is part of a study of shared clonotypes between healthy human individuals. The authors split each subset's genomic DNA evenly across several immunoSEQ plates. Only in-frame clones appear in the TCRdb table, and some are missing; sequencing was by immunoSEQ multiplex PCR. Found here are about 2.1 million clones, 80% to 95% of them singletons; the top ten hold around 1.8%. The germline gives CDR1 MNHEY, CDR2 SMNVEV (reference sequence). V dropped 7 bases and J dropped 6 bases, with 16 bases sitting between them. The CDR3 length is 13 residues.

The sequence came from a man younger than 35 in good health. Some clones in this sample may be carry-over from other donors' samples. What was sequenced was naive CD8+ T cells from PBMCs. V and J are TRBV27 and TRBJ2-7; a possible D gene is TRBD2 (5 bases). The CDR3 region is CASTPGRGGEQYF. In DNA, the CDR3 is TGTGCCAGCACCCCGGGAAGAGGAGGCGAGCAGTACTTC.